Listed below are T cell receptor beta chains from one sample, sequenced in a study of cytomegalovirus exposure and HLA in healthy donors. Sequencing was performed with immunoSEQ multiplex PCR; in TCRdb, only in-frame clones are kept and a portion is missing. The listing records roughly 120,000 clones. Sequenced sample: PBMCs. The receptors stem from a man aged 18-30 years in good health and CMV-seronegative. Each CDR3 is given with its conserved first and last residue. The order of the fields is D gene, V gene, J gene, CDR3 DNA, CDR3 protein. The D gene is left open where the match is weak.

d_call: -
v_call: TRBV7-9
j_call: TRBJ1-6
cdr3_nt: TGTGCCAGCTCCCTCTTTGAGGGCCTAAGGTCACCCCTCCACTTT
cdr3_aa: CASSLFEGLRSPLHF

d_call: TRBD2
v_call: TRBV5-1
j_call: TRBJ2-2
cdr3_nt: TGCGCCAGCAGCTCCGCGGGGGGGGCCGGGGAGCTGTTTTTT
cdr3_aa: CASSSAGGAGELFF

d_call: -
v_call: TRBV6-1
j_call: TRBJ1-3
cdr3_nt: TGTGCCAGCAGTGAGGCGACGGGCGGGTACGGAAACACCATATATTTT
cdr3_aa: CASSEATGGYGNTIYF

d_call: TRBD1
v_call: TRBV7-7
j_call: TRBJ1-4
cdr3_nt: TGTGCTAGCAGTCCGACAGGGGGACTTGAAAAACTGTTTTTT
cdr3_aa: CASSPTGGLEKLFF

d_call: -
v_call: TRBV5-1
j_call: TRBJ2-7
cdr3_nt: TGCGCCAGCAGCCCCCTCGGCTACGAGCAGTACTTC
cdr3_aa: CASSPLGYEQYF

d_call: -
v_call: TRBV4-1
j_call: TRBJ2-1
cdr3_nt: TGCGCCAGCAGCCACCAGGAGCGGTACAATGAGCAGTTCTTC
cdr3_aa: CASSHQERYNEQFF

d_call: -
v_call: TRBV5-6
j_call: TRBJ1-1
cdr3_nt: TGTGCCAGCAGCTTGGGGGGGGGTCTGAACACTGAAGCTTTCTTT
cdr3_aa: CASSLGGGLNTEAFF

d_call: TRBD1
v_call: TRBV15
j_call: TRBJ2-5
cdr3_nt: TGTGCCACCAGCAGAGTCCGACAGGGCCAAGAGACCCAGTACTTC
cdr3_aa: CATSRVRQGQETQYF

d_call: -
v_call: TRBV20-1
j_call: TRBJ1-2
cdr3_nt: TGCAGTGCTAGAAGGAGCAAAGGCTACACCTTC
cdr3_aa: CSARRSKGYTF

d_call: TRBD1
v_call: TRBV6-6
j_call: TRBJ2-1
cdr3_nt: TGTGCCAGCAGTTACCTTGGACAGGGAATACGGAATGAGCAGTTCTTC
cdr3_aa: CASSYLGQGIRNEQFF

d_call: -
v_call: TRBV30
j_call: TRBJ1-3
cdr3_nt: TGTGCCTCAATGAACTCAAAAGGCCCTTGGAGTGGAAACACCATATATTTT
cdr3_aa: CASMNSKGPWSGNTIYF

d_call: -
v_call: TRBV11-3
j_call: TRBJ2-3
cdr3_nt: TGTGCCAGCAGCCGGAGCACAGATACGCAGTATTTT
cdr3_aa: CASSRSTDTQYF

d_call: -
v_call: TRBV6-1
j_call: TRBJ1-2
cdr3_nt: TGTGCCAAAGTGGCCGGGGTTTTGGGTGGCTACACCTTC
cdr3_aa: CAKVAGVLGGYTF

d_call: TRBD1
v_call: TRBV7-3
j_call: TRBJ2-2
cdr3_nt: TGTGCCAGCAGCCTGCCCAGGGGGCTTCGCACCGGGGAGCTGTTTTTT
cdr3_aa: CASSLPRGLRTGELFF

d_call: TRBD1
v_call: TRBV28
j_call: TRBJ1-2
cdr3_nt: TGTGCCAGCAGTCTACCGACAGGGATTTTGGGCTACACCTTC
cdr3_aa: CASSLPTGILGYTF

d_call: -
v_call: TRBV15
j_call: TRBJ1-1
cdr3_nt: TGTGCCACCACCGCGGGACTTCTTAATTTGAACACTGAAGCTTTCTTT
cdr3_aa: CATTAGLLNLNTEAFF

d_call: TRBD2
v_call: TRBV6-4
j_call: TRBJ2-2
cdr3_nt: TGTGCCAGCAGTGACTCTGCGGGGGACACCGGGGAGCTGTTTTTT
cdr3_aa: CASSDSAGDTGELFF

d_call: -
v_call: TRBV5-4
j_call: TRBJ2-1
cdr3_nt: TGTGCCAGCGGAAACCGACAGAGGGGGAATGAGCAGTTCTTC
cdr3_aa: CASGNRQRGNEQFF

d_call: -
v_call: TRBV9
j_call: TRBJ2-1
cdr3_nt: TGTGCCAGCAGCGTAGAATCTTACAATGAGCAGTTCTTC
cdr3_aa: CASSVESYNEQFF

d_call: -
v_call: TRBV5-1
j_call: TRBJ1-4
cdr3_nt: TGCGCCAGCAGCTTGGGGCAGATGAATAATGAAAAACTGTTTTTT
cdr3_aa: CASSLGQMNNEKLFF

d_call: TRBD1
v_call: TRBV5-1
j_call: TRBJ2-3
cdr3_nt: TGCGCCAGCAGCGCCTGGACAGGGACTGATACGCAGTATTTT
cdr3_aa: CASSAWTGTDTQYF

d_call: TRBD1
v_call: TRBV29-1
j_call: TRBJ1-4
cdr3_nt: TGCAGCGTTGCAAACAGGGGAATAGACGGAAAACTGTTTTTT
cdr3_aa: CSVANRGIDGKLFF

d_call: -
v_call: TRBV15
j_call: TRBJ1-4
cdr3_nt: TGTGCCACCAGCAGAGAAGGTCCTCTAGGAAATGAAAAACTGTTTTTT
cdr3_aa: CATSREGPLGNEKLFF

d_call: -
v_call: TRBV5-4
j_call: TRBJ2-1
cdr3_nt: TGTGCCTGCGAGAGCTCCTACAATGAGCAGTTCTTC
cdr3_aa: CACESSYNEQFF

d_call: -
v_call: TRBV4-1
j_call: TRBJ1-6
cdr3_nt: TGCGCCAGCAGCCAAGACGTTCAGGGAACTTCACCCCTCCACTTT
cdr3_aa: CASSQDVQGTSPLHF

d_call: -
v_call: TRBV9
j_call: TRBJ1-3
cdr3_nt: TGTGCCAGCAGCGTAGGGTCGGCTGGAAACACCATATATTTT
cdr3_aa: CASSVGSAGNTIYF

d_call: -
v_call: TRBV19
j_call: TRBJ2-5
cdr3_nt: TGTGCCAGTAGTACCACCGACGGGGGTACCCAGTACTTC
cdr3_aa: CASSTTDGGTQYF

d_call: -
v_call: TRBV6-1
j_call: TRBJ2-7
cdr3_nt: TGTGCCAGCAGTGAAGGTTGGGGGGGCAGGGAGAGGGACGAGCAGTACTTC
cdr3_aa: CASSEGWGGRERDEQYF

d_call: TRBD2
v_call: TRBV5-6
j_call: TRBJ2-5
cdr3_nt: TGTGCCAGCAGCTTGTATCTCGGGAGGCGGGAGACCCAGTACTTC
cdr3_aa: CASSLYLGRRETQYF

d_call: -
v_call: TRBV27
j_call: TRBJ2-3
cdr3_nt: TGTGCCAGCAGTTTATCGTCCAATCGGGGAACAGATACGCAGTATTTT
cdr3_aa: CASSLSSNRGTDTQYF

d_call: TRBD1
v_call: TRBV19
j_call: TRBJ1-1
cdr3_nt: TGTGCCAGTAGTATAGATGGGACAGGGGGACCGAACACTGAAGCTTTCTTT
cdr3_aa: CASSIDGTGGPNTEAFF

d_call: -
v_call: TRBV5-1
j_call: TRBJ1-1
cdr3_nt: TGCGCCAGCAGCTTGGGATGGCTCTCTGAAGCTTTCTTT
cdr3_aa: CASSLGWLSEAFF

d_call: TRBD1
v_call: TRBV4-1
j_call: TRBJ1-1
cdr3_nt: TGCGCCAGCAGCCAACCAACCCGGGACAGGGTCGCTTTAGACACTGAAGCTTTCTTT
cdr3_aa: CASSQPTRDRVALDTEAFF

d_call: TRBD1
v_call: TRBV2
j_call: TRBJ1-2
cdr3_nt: TGTGCCAGCAGTGCACCAGGGGGCGATGGCTACACCTTC
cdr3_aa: CASSAPGGDGYTF

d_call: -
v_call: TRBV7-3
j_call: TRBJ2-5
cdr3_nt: TGTGCCAGCAGCTTATTGGCTGGAGAGACCCAGTACTTC
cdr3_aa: CASSLLAGETQYF

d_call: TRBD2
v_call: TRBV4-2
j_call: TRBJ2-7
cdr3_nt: TGTGCCAGCAGCCGTAGCGGGATATCCCACGAGCAGTACTTC
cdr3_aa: CASSRSGISHEQYF

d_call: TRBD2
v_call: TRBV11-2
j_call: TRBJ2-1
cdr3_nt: TGTGCTAGCAGGCTAGCGGGATACGATGAGCAGTTCTTC
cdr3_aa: CASRLAGYDEQFF

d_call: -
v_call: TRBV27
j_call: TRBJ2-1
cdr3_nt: TGTGCCAGCAGTTTATCAGGGGTTAAGCACAATGAGCAGTTCTTC
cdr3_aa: CASSLSGVKHNEQFF

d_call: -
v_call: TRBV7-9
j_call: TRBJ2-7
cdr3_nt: TGTGCCAGCAGCTTAGCGCATGCCTACCTCTACGAGCAGTACTTC
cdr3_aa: CASSLAHAYLYEQYF

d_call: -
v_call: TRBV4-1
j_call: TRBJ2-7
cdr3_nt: TGCGCCAGCAGCCAAGATTTGGGGAGTGGATACTACGAGCAGTACTTC
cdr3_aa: CASSQDLGSGYYEQYF

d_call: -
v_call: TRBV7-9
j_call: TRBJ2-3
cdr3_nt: TGTGCCTTCGGTACTAGGGGGATAGGGGATACGCAGTATTTT
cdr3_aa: CAFGTRGIGDTQYF

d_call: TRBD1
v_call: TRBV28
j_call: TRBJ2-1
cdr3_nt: TGTGCCACTCCCGGACAGGGCCCCTACAATGAGCAGTTCTTC
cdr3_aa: CATPGQGPYNEQFF

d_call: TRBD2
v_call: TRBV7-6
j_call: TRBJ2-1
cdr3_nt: TGTGCCAGCAGCCTGGGAGGGGCGAGGGTTGATGAGCAGTTCTTC
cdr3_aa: CASSLGGARVDEQFF

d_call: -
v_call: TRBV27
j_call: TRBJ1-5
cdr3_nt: TGTGCCAGCAGCCCAATCGACAGAGGAAATCAGCCCCAGCATTTT
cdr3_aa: CASSPIDRGNQPQHF

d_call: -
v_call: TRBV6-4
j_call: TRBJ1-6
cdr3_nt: TGTGCCAGCAGTACGGGGGACGGCAATAATTCACCCCTCCACTTT
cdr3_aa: CASSTGDGNNSPLHF

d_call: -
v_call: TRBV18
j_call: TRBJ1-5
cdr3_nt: TGTGCCAGCTCACCACGAAGGGGCGATCAGCCCCAGCATTTT
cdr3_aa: CASSPRRGDQPQHF

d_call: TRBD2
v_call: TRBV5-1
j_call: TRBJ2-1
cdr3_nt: TGCGCCAGCAGCTTGGGGGCTAGCGGGGTCAATGAGCAGTTCTTC
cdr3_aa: CASSLGASGVNEQFF

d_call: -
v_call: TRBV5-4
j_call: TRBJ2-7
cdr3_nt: TGTGCCAGCAACCTACAGGGCTCCTACGAGCAGTACTTC
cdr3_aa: CASNLQGSYEQYF